This entry concerns a single T cell receptor beta chain. Time point indicated: blood 4 weeks post-SBRT, at nephrectomy. Treatment specified: 15 Gy SBRT to primary tumor, nephrectomy 4 weeks later. Nephrectomy followed 15 Gy stereotactic body radiation by 4 weeks. The sample comes from a study of radiation and T cells in renal cell carcinoma. Sequencing used immunoSEQ multiplex PCR; TCRdb keeps in-frame clones, though not all of them. The repertoire consists of about 64,000 clones, with 65% to 80% occurring once and the leading ten covering more than 6.5%. The sample in question was blood, obtained from a patient whose treatment included radiotherapy and nephrectomy. The receptor's source is a man in his sixties with renal cell carcinoma.

The CDR3 reads CASSLEGGEQFF. The CDR3 DNA follows: TGTGCCAGCAGCTTAGAGGGGGGAGAGCAGTTCTTC. V gene TRBV7-7 combines with J gene TRBJ2-1, with D perhaps assigned TRBD1 or TRBD2 (6 bases each). The length of the CDR3 is 12 residues. With 1 base removed from V and 10 bases from J, the gap between germline ends came to 8 bases. Per germline, CDR1 SSHAT and CDR2 FNYEAQ (reference sequence).